A single sample is the source of the 30 T cell receptor beta chains below, sequenced in a study of blood T cell repertoires in COVID-19. Sequencing was performed with immunoSEQ multiplex PCR; in TCRdb, only in-frame clones are kept and a portion is missing. Here the sample spans fewer than 200,000 clones, 82% being singletons. The sample was peripheral blood. The receptors stem from a woman in her 70s with acute or convalescent COVID-19.

The J gene is TRBJ2-1, the V gene TRBV14; TRBD2 aligns across 10 bases. The V segment lost 2 bases and the J segment 8 bases; nucleotides outside the gene matches: 9. Germline loops: CDR1 SGHDN, CDR2 FVKESK. This CDR3 is 16 amino acids long. Written as DNA, the CDR3 is TGTGCCAGCAGCCAATACACAGCGGGAGGGCCTTATGAGCAGTTCTTC. Amino acid sequence: CASSQYTAGGPYEQFF.

V and J are TRBV9 and TRBJ2-7; 9 nucleotides line up with TRBD1. The CDR3 is 16 residues long. The ends lost 0 bases at V and 3 bases at J; junction bases unmatched: 7. Germline V gene sequence: CDR1 SGDLS, CDR2 YYNGEE. The CDR3 region has the DNA TGTGCCAGCAGCGTAGGGGACAGGGATTATAACTACGAGCAGTACTTC. This gives the protein CASSVGDRDYNYEQYF.

This clone has a single count. The rearrangement uses TRBV21-1 and TRBJ1-1. TRBV21-1 is a recognized pseudogene. The CDR3 length is 16 residues. The CDR3 sequence: CASSKVSAPGSTEAFF. CDR3 coding DNA: TGTGCCAGCAGCAAAGTCTCAGCGCCGGGGAGCACTGAAGCTTTCTTT.

J is TRBJ2-3 and V is TRBV5-4, with 14 bases fitting TRBD2. The CDR3 is 17 amino acids. V was clipped by 2 bases and J by 5 bases; unmatched bases: 7. CDR1 is SGHNT, CDR2 YYREEE, per germline (reference sequence). CDR3 loop: CASSFRLAGGPVDTQYF. CDR3 sequence (DNA): TGTGCCAGCAGCTTTCGACTAGCGGGAGGGCCGGTAGATACGCAGTATTTT. Full variable domain (missing parts from reference TRBV5-4 and TRBJ2-3): ETGVTQSPTHLIKTRGQQVTLRCSSQSGHNTVSWYQQALGQGPQFIFQYYREEENGRGNFPPRFSGLQFPNYSSELNVNALELDDSALYLCASSFRLAGGPVDTQYFGPGTRLTVL.

This chain uses TRBV7-2 with TRBJ2-7; 9 positions agree with TRBD1. The germline V gene encodes CDR1 SGHTA and CDR2 FQGNSA. V shed 2 bases and J 5 bases; nucleotides not matched to a gene: 4. The CDR3 has 14 amino acids. The CDR3 loop is CASSLRDRVDEQYF. In DNA, the CDR3 is TGTGCCAGCAGCTTAAGGGACAGGGTAGACGAGCAGTACTTC.

This rearrangement joins TRBV18 to TRBJ2-7; TRBD1 aligns across 9 bases. Per germline, CDR1 KGHSH and CDR2 LQKENI. V was pared by 5 bases and J by 2 bases, with 7 bases of the junction left unmatched. CDR3 length: 15 residues. CDR3 sequence: CASSTTGGTTYEQYF. DNA of the CDR3: TGTGCCAGCTCAACGACAGGGGGTACGACCTACGAGCAGTACTTC.

The V gene is TRBV6-2 or TRBV6-3, the J gene TRBJ1-1; TRBD1 matches at 8 bases. Germline V lookup: CDR1 MNHEY, CDR2 SVGEGT. Trimming removed 6 bases from V and 5 bases from J; junction bases left unmatched: 8. This CDR3 spans 14 amino acids. This CDR3 is CASSPQGAHTEAFF. In DNA, the CDR3 is TGTGCCAGCAGCCCTCAGGGGGCGCATACTGAAGCTTTCTTT.

This clone appeared a single time. The J gene is TRBJ1-4, the V gene TRBV30; D remains ambiguous. Germline CDR1 and CDR2: GTSNPN and SVGIG (reference sequence). V was cut by 0 bases and J by 8 bases, with 10 bases left in between. The CDR3 sequence is 13 residues long. As DNA, the CDR3 is TGTGCCTGGAGTGTAGAAGCCGGGGAAAAACTGTTTTTT. It is translated as CAWSVEAGEKLFF.

The genes are TRBV19 and TRBJ2-7; TRBD1 might be the D (7 bases). Germline loops: CDR1 LNHDA, CDR2 SQIVND (reference sequence). V shed 6 bases and J shed 3 bases, with 18 bases lying between them. There are 15 residues in the CDR3. The DNA for the CDR3 is TGTGCCAGTAGAGTGAGGCAGGGGGGCTACTACGAGCAGTACTTC. This encodes CASRVRQGGYYEQYF.

The V and J genes are TRBV28 and TRBJ1-4, with D possibly TRBD1 on 5 matching bases. V lost 2 bases to trimming and J lost 4 bases, with 8 bases between them. The CDR3 totals 14 residues. Per germline, CDR1 MDHEN and CDR2 SYDVKM. The CDR3 protein is CASSLADSNEKLFF. CDR3 coding DNA: TGTGCCAGCAGTTTAGCCGACAGTAATGAAAAACTGTTTTTT.

The gene calls are TRBV27 and TRBJ1-5; D call uncertain. This CDR3 region has 16 residues. Germline V lookup: CDR1 MNHEY, CDR2 SMNVEV (reference sequence). Trimming left V 2 bases short and J 2 bases short, with 13 bases between. CDR3 amino acids: CASSLGGSGGNQPQHF. The CDR3 region has the DNA TGTGCCAGCAGTTTAGGAGGGTCGGGAGGCAATCAGCCCCAGCATTTT.

The chain combines TRBV7-2 with TRBJ2-7, with TRBD1 as a possible D gene (5 bases). The CDR3 sequence is 14 residues long. The V end lost 3 bases, the J end lost 2 bases, and 11 bases lay between the germline ends. Germline-derived CDR1 and CDR2 are SGHTA and FQGNSA. CDR3: CASSLIGRAYEQYF. CDR3 nucleotides: TGTGCCAGCAGCTTGATCGGCAGGGCCTACGAGCAGTACTTC. The full variable domain, rest sourced from reference TRBV7-2 and TRBJ2-7, is GAGVSQSPSNKVTEKGKDVELRCDPISGHTALYWYRQSLGQGLEFLIYFQGNSAPDKSGLPSDRFSAERTGGSVSTLTIQRTQQEDSAVYLCASSLIGRAYEQYFGPGTRLTVT.

The V and J genes are TRBV7-8 and TRBJ1-1, with D hard to call. Trimming stripped 1 base from V and 3 bases from J, with 6 bases between. The germline V gene encodes CDR1 SGHVS and CDR2 FQNEAQ. The CDR3 totals 13 residues. CDR3 bases: TGTGCCAGCAGCTTAGGGCTTGACACTGAAGCTTTCTTT. Translation gives CASSLGLDTEAFF.

The V gene is TRBV13, the J gene TRBJ1-2, with D possibly being TRBD1 (6 bases). The CDR3 extends over 15 amino acids. CDR1 is PRHDT and CDR2 is FYEKMQ in the germline V gene (reference sequence). Trimming removed 0 bases at V and 2 bases at J, with 10 bases between. CDR3 DNA: TGTGCCAGCAGCTTAGGGGAAACAGGGAACTATGGCTACACCTTC. Its translation is CASSLGETGNYGYTF.

The V and J genes are TRBV4-3 and TRBJ1-6; 8 bases align to TRBD1. Per the germline V gene, CDR1 is LGHNA and CDR2 is YSLEER. V lost 6 bases, J lost 10 bases, and 8 bases stayed unmatched. The CDR3 runs to 14 residues. The CDR3 DNA reads as TGCGCCAGCAGTCAGCAGGGACAGGAATCACCCCTCCACTTT. Encoded protein: CASSQQGQESPLHF.

This clone was counted once. V is TRBV30 and J is TRBJ1-3; a possible D gene is TRBD1 (5 bases). The CDR3 consists of 12 residues. V dropped 1 base and J dropped 4 bases, with 5 bases sitting between them. CDR1 and CDR2 (germline): GTSNPN, SVGIG (reference sequence). The CDR3 coding sequence is TGTGCCTGGAGTGCAGGGGGAAACACCATATATTTT. Amino acid sequence: CAWSAGGNTIYF.

As DNA, the CDR3 is TGTGCCAGCAGTGACGGACAGGGTAATGTTCAGCCCCAGCATTTT. It is translated as CASSDGQGNVQPQHF. The genes are TRBV6-2 or TRBV6-3 and TRBJ1-5; 8 bases are a match to TRBD1. This CDR3 has 15 amino acids. The trim removed 5 bases at V and 6 bases at J, leaving 9 bases unmatched. Germline V gene lookup returns CDR1 MNHEY and CDR2 SVGEGT.

The chain carries TRBV19 and TRBJ2-3, with D possibly matching TRBD2 (6 bases). The ends were cut back, 9 bases at V and 4 bases at J, with 20 bases in the middle. Per germline, CDR1 LNHDA and CDR2 SQIVND (reference sequence). The CDR3 loop spans 15 amino acids. CDR3 sequence reads: CASRRTFLASDTQYF. The CDR3 DNA is TGTGCCAGCCGTAGAACCTTTCTAGCGTCAGATACGCAGTATTTT. Full variable domain (remainder filled in from reference TRBV19 and TRBJ2-3): DGGITQSPKYLFRKEGQNVTLSCEQNLNHDAMYWYRQDPGQGLRLIYYSQIVNDFQKGDIAEGYSVSREKKESFPLTVTSAQKNPTAFYLCASRRTFLASDTQYFGPGTRLTVL.

The rearrangement links TRBV7-8 to TRBJ2-1; TRBD2 matches 11 bases. The CDR3 has 14 residues. The ends lost 8 bases at V and 6 bases at J; junction bases unmatched: 6. The germline V gene encodes CDR1 SGHVS and CDR2 FQNEAQ. This CDR3 is CASRLSGRANEQFF. Here the CDR3 DNA reads TGTGCCAGCCGCCTTAGCGGGAGGGCCAATGAGCAGTTCTTC.

This clone has only a few counts. This chain joins TRBV4-3 and TRBJ2-1, with 13 positions matching TRBD2. There are 15 residues in the CDR3. V gave up 6 bases and J gave up 9 bases; unmatched junction bases: 8. The V gene's germline CDR1 is LGHNA and CDR2 YSLEER. CDR3 protein: CASRSTSGGAGEQFF. The CDR3 coding sequence is TGCGCCAGCAGGTCTACTAGCGGGGGGGCCGGTGAGCAGTTCTTC.

The DNA for the CDR3 is TGTGCCAGCAGCTTTTCCGGTGAGGAGCAGTTCTTC. Its translation is CASSFSGEEQFF. V and J are TRBV5-6 and TRBJ2-1; D not certain. The CDR3 extends over 12 amino acids. From germline, CDR1 is SGHDT and CDR2 YYEEEE. V was pared by 2 bases and J by 10 bases, with 10 bases between.

The chain recombines TRBV6-1 with TRBJ2-7; D is possibly TRBD2 (6 bases). This CDR3 contains 17 residues. The V gene lost 0 bases and the J gene lost 0 bases, with 15 bases spanning the gap. Germline V CDR1 and CDR2: MNHNS, SASEGT. CDR3 loop: CASSEAVGGVISYEQYF. Here the CDR3 DNA reads TGTGCCAGCAGTGAAGCGGTTGGCGGGGTGATCTCCTACGAGCAGTACTTC.

V and J are TRBV11-2 and TRBJ1-2; D is ambiguous. Germline values: CDR1 SGHAT, CDR2 FQNNGV. The CDR3 totals 14 residues. V gave up 1 base and J gave up 2 bases, with 8 bases separating them. The CDR3 is CASSLGPANYGYTF. In DNA form, the CDR3 reads TGTGCCAGCAGCTTAGGGCCAGCGAACTATGGCTACACCTTC.

This chain links TRBV19 with TRBJ2-5; 11 bases map to TRBD1. The ends lost 5 bases at V and 4 bases at J; junction bases unmatched: 6. CDR3 size: 15 residues. The V gene's germline CDR1 is LNHDA and CDR2 SQIVND (reference sequence). The CDR3 nucleotides read TGTGCCAGTAGTTTGGGACAGGGGGAGAGAGAGACCCAGTACTTC. It translates to CASSLGQGERETQYF.

The genes are TRBV27 and TRBJ1-3, with D possibly matching TRBD1 (6 bases). CDR1 and CDR2 (germline): MNHEY, SMNVEV (reference sequence). Deletions cut 6 bases from V and 2 bases from J, with 8 bases between. CDR3 length: 13 residues. The CDR3 DNA sequence: TGTGCCAGCAGCCACAGGGCTGGAAACACCATATATTTT. Its translation: CASSHRAGNTIYF.

J is TRBJ2-2 and V is TRBV3-1 (or the pseudogene TRBV3-2); D gene uncertain. Per the germline V gene, CDR1 is LGHDT and CDR2 is YNNKEL (reference sequence). The length of the CDR3 is 17 residues. Trimming left V 0 bases short and J 3 bases short, with 14 bases between. CDR3 DNA sequence: TGTGCCAGCAGCCAAGAGACTGCAAGCCCTGACACCGGGGAGCTGTTTTTT. Translated: CASSQETASPDTGELFF.

The rearrangement uses TRBV5-1 and TRBJ2-7; maybe TRBD1 (5 bases). The CDR3 length is 14 residues. CDR1 and CDR2 (germline): SGHRS, YFSETQ. The V gene lost 0 bases and the J gene lost 3 bases, with 10 bases spanning the gap. The CDR3 nucleotides read TGCGCCAGCAGCTTGGTCGGGCAGGGCTACGAGCAGTACTTC. This translates into CASSLVGQGYEQYF.

This chain uses TRBV5-1 with TRBJ2-7, with 8 nucleotides matching TRBD1. This CDR3 spans 15 amino acids. CDR1 SGHRS and CDR2 YFSETQ come from the germline V gene. V lost 4 bases and J lost 4; bases outside the gene matches: 10. CDR3 nucleotides: TGCGCCAGCAGCAGGACAGGGTCCGAGATGTACGAGCAGTACTTC. As protein: CASSRTGSEMYEQYF.

This sequence joins TRBV27 and TRBJ2-1; 7 nucleotides line up with TRBD2. The CDR3 has 14 residues. CDR1 and CDR2 (germline): MNHEY, SMNVEV (reference sequence). With V trimmed by 11 bases and J by 4 bases, 11 bases remained unmatched. The CDR3 DNA is TGTGCCGGCGGGGAGGGAGGCGGGTACAATGAGCAGTTCTTC. Translation gives CAGGEGGGYNEQFF.

The chain recombines TRBV6-5 with TRBJ1-2; tentatively, D is TRBD1 (6 bases). V lost 7 bases to trimming and J lost 1 base, with 13 bases between them. Germline loops: CDR1 MNHEY, CDR2 SVGAGI. This CDR3 region has 14 residues. The chain's CDR3 is CASNRDGVNYGYTF. CDR3 coding DNA: TGTGCCAGCAACAGGGACGGCGTTAACTATGGCTACACCTTC.